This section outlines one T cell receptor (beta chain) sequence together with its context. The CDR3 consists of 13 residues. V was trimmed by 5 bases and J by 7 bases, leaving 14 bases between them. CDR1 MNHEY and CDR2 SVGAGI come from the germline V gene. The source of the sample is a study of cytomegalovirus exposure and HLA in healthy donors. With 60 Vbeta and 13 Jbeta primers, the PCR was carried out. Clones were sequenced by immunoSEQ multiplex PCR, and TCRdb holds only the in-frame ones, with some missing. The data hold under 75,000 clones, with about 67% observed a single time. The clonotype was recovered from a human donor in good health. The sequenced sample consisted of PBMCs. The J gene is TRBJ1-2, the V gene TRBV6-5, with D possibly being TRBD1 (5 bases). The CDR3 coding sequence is TGTGCCAGCAGTCAGGGATCTCAATCTGGCTACACCTTC. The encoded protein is CASSQGSQSGYTF.